What follows describes a single T cell receptor (beta chain). This entry comes from a study of blood T cells in healthy people across ages. V shed 0 bases, J shed 8 bases, and the junction held 5 bases outside the gene matches. The CDR3 totals 16 residues. Germline lookup yields CDR1 DFQATT and CDR2 SNEGSKA (reference sequence). A sample-barcoded 5' primer and a J-beta primer mix were used in a second PCR of about 7 to 12 cycles. TCRdb ran MiXCR on the 5' RACE reads and lists one entry per CDR3 protein. The table has about a million distinct CDR3 sequences, just over 50% seen once; the top ten hold about 22%.

The sample taken for sequencing was blood. The source is a woman aged 55 to 70 in good health. This chain connects TRBV20-1 to TRBJ2-1; TRBD2 aligns across 15 bases. The CDR3 reads CSAREGLAGGPYEQFF. In nucleotides, the CDR3 is TGCAGTGCTAGAGAAGGACTAGCGGGAGGGCCGTATGAGCAGTTCTTC.